This passage covers 16 T cell receptor beta chains from one sample sequenced in a study of Graves' ophthalmopathy and Graves' hyperthyroidism. As the template, RNA transcripts were used to amplify TCR beta CDR3 regions. An initial RT-PCR round employing HTBI primers preceded a second-round multiplex PCR. Using its own MiXCR run on the multiplex PCR reads, TCRdb lists one record per CDR3 protein. The sample holds 350,000 to 450,000 distinct CDR3 sequences, around 18% seen once. The specimen was peripheral blood. The receptors shown here come from a young woman with Graves' ophthalmopathy.

On this clonotype: At one of its ends the junction is not consistent with the germline gene, which may arise from a read error. The chain is built from TRBV7-6 and TRBJ2-2; no definite D call. The CDR3 runs to 15 residues. The V gene's germline CDR1 is SGHVS and CDR2 FNYEAQ. The CDR3 sequence is CASSLTPANAGELFF. The CDR3 region has the DNA TGTGCCAGCAGCTTGACTCCTGCGAACGCCGGGGAGCTGTTTTTT.

The V call is TRBV6-1, the J call TRBJ2-7; a weak D match, TRBD2 (6 bases). Germline-derived CDR1 and CDR2 are MNHNS and SASEGT. The CDR3 consists of 17 residues. The V and J ends lost 5 bases and 6 bases respectively, with 26 bases between them. The CDR3 region has the DNA TGTGCCAGCAGTCCACAAGGGGAGTTGGCGCGGGATGGCGAGCAGTACTTC. This translates into CASSPQGELARDGEQYF.

This clonotype was seen at least ten times. The rearrangement uses TRBV7-8 and TRBJ2-5, with 10 bases lining up with TRBD2. This CDR3 has 18 residues. Germline CDR1 SGHVS, CDR2 FQNEAQ. V lost 1 base, J lost 3 bases, and 11 bases stayed unmatched. The CDR3 here is CASSLGIGGLAGEETQYF. CDR3 in DNA: TGTGCCAGCAGCTTAGGAATTGGGGGGCTAGCGGGAGAAGAGACCCAGTACTTC.

This clonotype was found many times. V gene TRBV18 combines with J gene TRBJ2-2; 9 nucleotides match TRBD1. There are 15 residues in the CDR3. The J segment lost 4 bases and the V segment lost 10 bases, leaving 10 bases of the junction unmatched. CDR1 and CDR2 from the germline V gene are KGHSH and LQKENI. The DNA of the CDR3 is TGTGCCAACCCGACGGGACAGGGTCGCACCGGGGAGCTGTTTTTT. This gives the protein CANPTGQGRTGELFF.

This clonotype was seen at least ten times. The chain is built from TRBV12-3 or TRBV12-4 and TRBJ1-5, with 8 bases fitting TRBD1. The CDR3 is 14 residues long. Unmatched junction bases numbered 8, after V lost 6 bases and J lost 7 bases. This CDR3 is CASRDRESLQPQHF. The DNA for the CDR3 is TGTGCCAGCAGGGACAGGGAGTCTCTACAGCCCCAGCATTTT.

There are many counts of this clonotype. V usage is TRBV11-1 and J usage is TRBJ2-5; perhaps TRBD2 as D (6 bases). Trimming pared 5 bases from V and 7 bases from J, leaving 14 bases between. The CDR3 extends over 13 amino acids. Germline loops: CDR1 SGHAT, CDR2 FQDESV (reference sequence). Here the CDR3 DNA reads TGTGCCAGCAGCCTGGGACTCGGAGGGACCCAGTACTTC. Translating it yields CASSLGLGGTQYF.

This clonotype was picked up many times. The chain combines TRBV30 with TRBJ2-5; no firm D call. V lost 2 bases and J 0 bases, leaving 16 bases between the germline ends. Per germline, CDR1 GTSNPN and CDR2 SVGIG (reference sequence). This CDR3 has 16 amino acids. In nucleotides, the CDR3 is TGTGCCTGGAGTCCGACCTTGAGAACGGACCAAGAGACCCAGTACTTC. Its protein is CAWSPTLRTDQETQYF.

This clonotype was detected ten times or more. This rearrangement joins TRBV29-1 to TRBJ1-1, with a tentative D call TRBD1 (5 bases). This CDR3 has 15 amino acids. Trimming took off 5 bases at V and 10 bases at J, with 26 bases between the two ends. Per the germline V gene, CDR1 is SQVTM and CDR2 is ANQGSEA. CDR3 in DNA: TGCAGCGTTCCCGAGCGGGGGGTACCTTCCTTGGGAGCTTTCTTT. Translating it yields CSVPERGVPSLGAFF. Full variable domain (remainder filled in from reference TRBV29-1 and TRBJ1-1): SAVISQKPSRDICQRGTSLTIQCQVDSQVTMMFWYRQQPGQSLTLIATANQGSEATYESGFVIDKFPISRPNLTFSTLTVSNMSPEDSSIYLCSVPERGVPSLGAFFGQGTRLTVV.

At least ten counts were recorded for this clonotype. V gene TRBV27 combines with J gene TRBJ2-7; 8 bases line up with TRBD2. The CDR3 has 15 residues. The V gene end was trimmed by 7 bases and the J gene end by 6 bases; junction bases not matched to a gene: 14. In germline, CDR1 is MNHEY, CDR2 SMNVEV (reference sequence). CDR3 sequence: CASTASGTSKGEQYF. In DNA form, the CDR3 reads TGTGCCAGCACCGCGTCCGGGACTAGTAAGGGCGAGCAGTACTTC.

The chain links TRBV7-6 to TRBJ2-5; D might be TRBD2 (6 bases). CDR3 size: 12 residues. Germline CDR1 reads SGHVS; CDR2 reads FNYEAQ. Trimming took off 8 bases at V and 5 bases at J, with 12 bases between the two ends. The CDR3 is CASGGVGETQYF. The CDR3 coding sequence is TGTGCCAGCGGAGGGGTCGGGGAGACCCAGTACTTC.

This clonotype was seen repeatedly, ten times or more. The chain has TRBV14 and TRBJ2-7, with D perhaps TRBD1 (8 bases). V was clipped by 5 bases and J by 1 base, with 18 bases between them. Germline loops: CDR1 SGHDN, CDR2 FVKESK. This CDR3 has 16 residues. CDR3 coding DNA: TGTGCCAGCAGCATGAGAACAGGGGGGGATTCCTACGAGCAGTACTTC. Amino acids: CASSMRTGGDSYEQYF.

This clonotype was counted ten times or more. V usage is TRBV6-2 or TRBV6-3 and J usage is TRBJ2-7; D is unclear. Germline V gives CDR1 MNHEY, CDR2 SVGEGT. V was shortened by 2 bases and J by 2 bases, with 16 bases between the two germline ends. The CDR3 loop spans 16 amino acids. The CDR3 coding sequence is TGTGCCAGCAGTTACACCGATCAAAAACCTACCTACGAGCAGTACTTC. Amino acid sequence: CASSYTDQKPTYEQYF.

This clonotype was observed many times. The chain uses TRBV27 and TRBJ1-5; no definite D call. The germline V and J ends were trimmed by 2 bases and 0 bases, with 5 bases remaining between them. The CDR3 runs to 14 residues. CDR1 is MNHEY and CDR2 is SMNVEV in the germline V gene (reference sequence). For the CDR3, the DNA is TGTGCCAGCAGTTTACAGAGTAGCAATCAGCCCCAGCATTTT. This sequence encodes CASSLQSSNQPQHF.

This clonotype was observed at least ten times. The V gene is TRBV29-1, the J gene TRBJ2-4; a possible D gene is TRBD2 (6 bases). The V and J ends lost 3 bases and 3 bases respectively, with 9 bases between them. The germline gives CDR1 SQVTM, CDR2 ANQGSEA. The CDR3 loop spans 13 amino acids. CDR3 sequence reads: CSVDAGSKNIQYF. CDR3 sequence (DNA): TGCAGCGTTGATGCGGGGAGCAAAAACATTCAGTACTTC.

This clonotype was found many times. This sequence joins TRBV20-1 and TRBJ2-7; D is undetermined. The CDR3 is made up of 13 amino acids. Germline V gene sequence: CDR1 DFQATT, CDR2 SNEGSKA (reference sequence). Trimming pared 6 bases from V and 2 bases from J, leaving 14 bases between. CDR3 loop: CSAPLSVTYEQYF. CDR3 DNA sequence: TGCAGTGCCCCTTTGAGTGTCACCTACGAGCAGTACTTC.

This clonotype was recorded at least ten times. The chain couples TRBV6-1 to TRBJ2-5; no definite D call. This CDR3 has 21 residues. Germline CDR1 reads MNHNS; CDR2 reads SASEGT. Trimming shortened V by 2 bases and J by 1 base, and 29 bases separated the two germline ends. The CDR3 sequence: CASSEPRPGPIFSNLQETQYF. The CDR3, as DNA: TGTGCCAGCAGTGAACCCCGACCGGGTCCAATTTTTTCGAATCTCCAAGAGACCCAGTACTTC.